The TCR beta chain under discussion was sequenced for a study of cytomegalovirus exposure and HLA in healthy donors listed by TCRdb under 2017. In terms of the full investigation: According to an earlier analysis of around 600 of the donors, roughly 180 million T cells yielded over 90 million unique TCR beta sequences and 250 to 350 Gb of sequence data. Roughly 300 gigabases of sequencing data and around 87 million unique TCR sequences were included in an early release covering about 700 HLA-typed donors. Among the roughly 390 genotyped donors, under 90% belonged to the genetic ancestry cluster associated with self-reported Caucasian donors. The study aimed to test whether signatures of past pathogen exposure could be identified by cataloging public T cell receptors. The study used immunosequencing to profile the T cell repertoires of approximately 690 subjects and linked those repertoires to cytomegalovirus serostatus. In addition to the first cohort of approximately 670 subjects, a separate validation cohort of over 90 different subjects was used. To predict cytomegalovirus infection status, the study brought together high-throughput TCR immunosequencing, statistical association of individual TCRs with disease status, and machine learning. A later analysis re-analyzed previously published TCR beta repertoires from 650 to 800 donors and added high-resolution HLA genotyping to study TCR occurrence patterns. Rather than drawing on any new phenotypic data, the later analysis identified candidate immune exposures from TCR beta sequences and the way those sequences occurred across donors. An earlier analysis of some 500 of the donors used high-throughput TCR beta sequencing to judge whether each TCR beta V gene segment behaved as functional or pseudogenic. Alongside the repertoire data, information on donor age, sex, ethnicity and CMV serostatus was compiled. In a later genetic analysis, genome-wide SNP genotypes for about three fifths of the 666 donors were used, and that subset was treated as a discovery cohort. All discovery cohort repertoires had been generated using a single sequencing platform. Class I and class II HLA loci were covered by the typing at four-digit resolution. Typing coverage varied by locus: roughly 620-640 donors for A, B, C, DRB1 and DQB1; 500 to 550 for DQA1; over 600 for DPA1; around 450 for DPB1. Because of strong linkage in the cohort, roughly 5 DR-DQ haplotypes were treated as single units for association and clustering. Across around 400 genotyped donors of the cohort, an average of about 200,000 unique TCR beta nucleotide sequences per donor were sequenced, and approximately 19% of those sequences were non-productive. Results the study describes overall, beyond this receptor: In a later analysis, TCR association rates were found to vary across HLA loci, with the most associated TCRs seen for DRB1 alleles and the fewest for HLA-C alleles. In both the original and validation cohorts, the classifier was reported to diagnose cytomegalovirus status with high specificity and sensitivity. A group of highly shared sequence variants was considered likely to be a technical artifact of the sequencing pipeline. Correlated functional status among segregating V segments might reflect linkage disequilibrium, but an unknown experimental factor could not be ruled out. The presence/absence analyses assumed that sequencing depth was roughly uniform across donors, and that assumption may not be true. A further reported finding was that TCR beta sequences accurately predicted the HLA-A and HLA-B alleles for most subjects in the first cohort. In a later analysis, most CMV-associated TCR beta chains were found to appear HLA-restricted, with HLA associations seemingly driven largely by CMV exposure. Because HLA typing was missing for some donors at each locus, association tests included only the typed subset. In the study, around 150 TCR beta chains were listed as associated with cytomegalovirus. CMV serostatus was the only immune exposure information available for the cohort. In a later analysis, HLA-associated TCR beta chains were found to be more clonally expanded and to have lower generation probabilities than equally common non-associated chains. Strong co-occurrence of HLA alleles, especially DR and DQ, made assigning TCR associations to individual alleles difficult. In vitro tests confirmed that a few of the cytomegalovirus-associated TCR beta chains recognize cytomegalovirus antigens. The authors suggested that the approach could potentially be generalized to other disease states and immunological phenotypes. Most TCR sequences were seen in very few donors, while some public TCRs were found in many individuals. In an earlier analysis of more than 500 of the donors, most TCR beta V segments appeared in productive rearrangements about 87% or about 30% of the time, broadly matching IMGT annotations. According to a later genetic analysis, donors in an Asian-associated ancestry cluster had fewer N-insertions in productive TCRs than the roughly 670-donor mean. Some IMGT-functional V segments, including TRBV6-2 and TRBV6-3, could not be distinguished by the 87-base-pair reads and were therefore excluded. Because counts were too low, seventeen rarely observed V segments, including chromosome 9 orphons, were left out of the earlier analysis of about 620 of the donors. In a later analysis, 15,000 to 20,000 TCR beta sequences were associated with specific HLA alleles at a false discovery rate of 0.05. A later genetic analysis associated a missense DCLRE1C variant with V-gene and J-gene trimming of TCR beta chains, and an independent cohort replicated the association. In this cohort, only TCR beta chains were sequenced, and detectable features were limited by the absence of alpha or paired-chain data. In a later analysis, several top co-occurrence clusters were reported to appear linked to parvovirus B19, influenza, CMV and Epstein-Barr virus.

The protocol used for the library was the immunoSEQ multiplex PCR assay. For the multiplex PCR, a mixture combining 60 forward primers for TCR Vbeta segments and 13 reverse primers for TCR Jbeta segments was used. A multiplex PCR assay on genomic DNA amplified the CDR3 region of rearranged TCR beta genes. The Illumina HiSeq System was used to sequence the amplified TCR beta libraries as 87-base-pair reads. Per the original workflow: In a later analysis, around 80 million unique TCR beta chains were counted across the approximately 640 repertoires, and roughly 10 million of these chains were shared by at least two donors. To remove PCR and sequencing errors, raw reads were error-corrected and collapsed into unique sequences using a nearest-neighbor algorithm that merged closely related sequences. To assign V, D and J gene segments, CDR3 sequences were aligned to IMGT reference sequences. For a sequence to be retained, a match of at least six nucleotides to both a V gene segment and a J gene segment was required. Rearrangements were classified as productive when the CDR3 lacked stop codons and remained in frame with V and J, and all other rearrangements were classified as non-productive. Following IMGT convention, CDR3 was defined as the stretch from the second conserved V-encoded cysteine to the conserved J-encoded phenylalanine. Sequences without an unambiguous match to a single V gene segment were excluded from the earlier analysis of a few hundred of the donors. An earlier analysis of some 500 of the donors classified V segments as functional when productive rearrangements were above 56.7% and as segregating when the standard deviation between donors was above 5%. A statistical classification framework was built for diagnosing cytomegalovirus status from the catalog of TCR beta chain sequences. In a later analysis, V and J genes were assigned by comparing TCR nucleotide sequences against IMGT/GENE-DB human TR gene sequences. A later analysis assigned CDR3 sequences and most-parsimonious VDJ recombination scenarios with the TCRdist pipeline. In a later analysis, each TCR beta chain was defined by its CDR3 amino acid sequence together with its V-gene family, and reads without a unique V-gene family were excluded. In a later analysis, a few hundred highly shared, low-generation-probability nucleotide sequences were removed to address suspected cross-contamination and a sequencing artifact. In a later analysis, a clonal expansion index was calculated for each public chain from normalized within-repertoire ranks of inferred template counts. Generation probabilities in a later analysis came from a VDJ recombination model fitted to out-of-frame rearrangements, and those results were checked against IGoR. In a later analysis, TCR-TCR, TCR-HLA and TCR-CMV co-occurrence was scored with hypergeometric tests, and a repertoire-size bias correction was applied to TCR pairs. To estimate false discovery rates, a later analysis permuted the HLA or CMV assignments 20 times. A later analysis grouped co-occurring TCRs with DBSCAN, adding TCRdist sequence similarity when clustering within HLA-allele-positive subsets. Repertoires with fewer than 30,000 or more than 120,000 public chains were left out of co-occurrence clustering, as were five repertoires with anomalous nucleotide sharing. The table was pulled from immuneACCESS by TCRdb, which kept in-frame rearrangements only. Such tables lose some clones; where checked, under half of the loss comes from unresolved V genes, and the rest has no known cause. That table gives V, J and clone size, and the DNA gave D and trimming. The sample table shows 150,000 to 200,000 clones, and roughly 8.7% are seen once. The top ten constitute over 1% of the sample.

The cohort consisted of 650 to 700 healthy bone marrow donors. At the time of sampling, every cohort member was nominally healthy, though immune exposures that went unrecorded were likely present. The donor tested CMV seropositive and was one of the 289 seropositive cohort members. Each donor provided a peripheral blood sample, and peripheral blood mononuclear cells were used for TCR beta sequencing. Genomic DNA extraction from the blood cell samples was performed with the Qiagen DNeasy Blood Extraction Kit. The CDR3 goes from the cysteine to the phenylalanine over 14 residues. Only the CDR3 region is kept as DNA, spanning 42 bases read in frame from base 1. V loses 2 bases, J loses 2 bases, and the germline ends lie 6 bases apart. The germline V gene sets CDR1 to SGHDN and CDR2 to FVKESK. This clone has a handful of counts. What this receptor recognizes is not known. No qualities accompany the bases; no much larger clone lies one base away.

The sequencing sample was made of PBMCs. The chain was built from TRBV14 and TRBJ2-2; the D gene remains uncertain. The TCR comes from a woman in her 30s in good health and CMV-seropositive. The sequence in DNA is TGTGCCAGCAGCCAATACAGTAACACCGGGGAGCTGTTTTTT. This sequence encodes CASSQYSNTGELFF.